This T cell receptor beta chain emerged from a study of CD8+ T cells in alopecia areata. Treatment here: oral pan-JAK inhibitor, 5-10 mg twice daily. Germline V gene sequence: CDR1 MNHEY, CDR2 SVGAGI. CDR3 length equals 14 residues. V gave up 2 bases and J gave up 0 bases, with 7 bases separating them. Sequencing relied on a cDNA template that was reverse transcribed from extracted RNA. Measured with immunoSEQ multiplex PCR; TCRdb has only the in-frame clones, and not every one. The repertoire holds nearly 200,000 clones, with roughly 64% as singletons. This receptor was obtained from a human donor with alopecia areata. The chain couples TRBV6-5 to TRBJ1-1; D is unclear. Sample: CD4+ T cells sorted from blood, taken at week 24, from a patient treated with tofacitinib. This chain's CDR3 is CASSYRAVNTEAFF. CDR3 DNA: TGTGCCAGCAGTTACCGGGCAGTGAACACTGAAGCTTTCTTT.